This is a list of T cell receptor beta chains from one sample in a study of CD8+ T cells in alopecia areata. Measured with immunoSEQ multiplex PCR; TCRdb has only the in-frame clones, and not every one. The table includes approximately 150,000 clones, about 67% detected once. This material consisted of CD8+ T cells sorted from blood, taken at week 0. The source of these receptors is a human donor with alopecia areata. Both conserved end residues are part of each CDR3. D genes are given only for firm matches. Rows give clone size only sometimes, using once, few, many, or a class for an expanded clone.

clone_size: few
j_call: TRBJ2-5
d_call: .
v_call: TRBV4-2
cdr3_length: 14
cdr3_nt: TGTGCCAGCAGCCAAGACTCCCCCAGCGAGACCCAGTACTTC
cdr3_aa: CASSQDSPSETQYF

clone_size: .
j_call: TRBJ2-3
d_call: TRBD1
v_call: TRBV7-9
cdr3_length: 16
cdr3_nt: TGTGCCAGCACCTCGGGGGATACAGGGGGCGCAGATACGCAGTATTTT
cdr3_aa: CASTSGDTGGADTQYF

clone_size: .
j_call: TRBJ2-3
d_call: TRBD1
v_call: TRBV13
cdr3_length: 15
cdr3_nt: TGTGCCAGCAGCCCCAGAGACAGGGGATACGATACGCAGTATTTT
cdr3_aa: CASSPRDRGYDTQYF

clone_size: .
j_call: TRBJ2-3
d_call: .
v_call: TRBV30
cdr3_length: 12
cdr3_nt: TGTGCCTGGAGGGACATCCGGGATACGCAGTATTTT
cdr3_aa: CAWRDIRDTQYF

clone_size: .
j_call: TRBJ2-1
d_call: .
v_call: TRBV14
cdr3_length: 13
cdr3_nt: TGTGCCAGCCGGGACACCACCTACAATGAGCAGTTCTTC
cdr3_aa: CASRDTTYNEQFF

clone_size: .
j_call: TRBJ2-5
d_call: .
v_call: TRBV27
cdr3_length: 15
cdr3_nt: TGTGCCAGCAGTTTATTTGGGCAGGGTGGGGAGACCCAGTACTTC
cdr3_aa: CASSLFGQGGETQYF

clone_size: .
j_call: TRBJ1-1
d_call: .
v_call: TRBV7-6
cdr3_length: 15
cdr3_nt: TGTGCCAGCAGCCGGGGGACACAACTGAACACTGAAGCTTTCTTT
cdr3_aa: CASSRGTQLNTEAFF

clone_size: few
j_call: TRBJ1-1
d_call: TRBD1
v_call: TRBV12-5
cdr3_length: 15
cdr3_nt: TGTGCTAGTGGGCTGGGACAGGCCATGAACACTGAAGCTTTCTTT
cdr3_aa: CASGLGQAMNTEAFF

clone_size: few
j_call: TRBJ2-7
d_call: TRBD1
v_call: TRBV29-1
cdr3_length: 13
cdr3_nt: TGCAGCGTGGGTACGGGACAGTCCTACGAGCAGTACTTC
cdr3_aa: CSVGTGQSYEQYF

clone_size: .
j_call: TRBJ2-5
d_call: .
v_call: TRBV5-1
cdr3_length: 11
cdr3_nt: TGCGCCAGCAGCTTTGACGGGACCCAGTACTTC
cdr3_aa: CASSFDGTQYF

clone_size: once
j_call: TRBJ2-7
d_call: .
v_call: TRBV5-1
cdr3_length: 16
cdr3_nt: TGCGCCAGCAGCTTGGGACTACACACTAACTCCTACGAGCAGTACTTC
cdr3_aa: CASSLGLHTNSYEQYF

clone_size: few
j_call: TRBJ2-5
d_call: .
v_call: TRBV9
cdr3_length: 13
cdr3_nt: TGTGCCAGCAGCACCTCGGCGGGGAAGACCCAGTACTTC
cdr3_aa: CASSTSAGKTQYF

clone_size: few
j_call: TRBJ2-1
d_call: .
v_call: TRBV9
cdr3_length: 14
cdr3_nt: TGTGCCAGCAGCACTCGTTCCTCCTACAATGAGCAGTTCTTC
cdr3_aa: CASSTRSSYNEQFF

clone_size: .
j_call: TRBJ2-1
d_call: .
v_call: TRBV2
cdr3_length: 10
cdr3_nt: TGTGCCAGATTTGCAAATGAGCAGTTCTTC
cdr3_aa: CARFANEQFF

clone_size: .
j_call: TRBJ2-7
d_call: .
v_call: TRBV5-1
cdr3_length: 15
cdr3_nt: TGCGCCAGCAGCTTTGAAGACAACCCCTTCTACGAGCAGTACTTC
cdr3_aa: CASSFEDNPFYEQYF

clone_size: .
j_call: TRBJ2-2
d_call: .
v_call: TRBV6-1
cdr3_length: 14
cdr3_nt: TGTGCCATCATGTGGGGACCGAACACCGGGGAGCTGTTTTTT
cdr3_aa: CAIMWGPNTGELFF

clone_size: .
j_call: TRBJ1-2
d_call: .
v_call: TRBV29-1
cdr3_length: 12
cdr3_nt: TGCAGCGTTGAGGAAGGAAACTATGGCTACACCTTC
cdr3_aa: CSVEEGNYGYTF

clone_size: .
j_call: TRBJ2-2
d_call: .
v_call: TRBV30
cdr3_length: 10
cdr3_nt: TGTGCCTGGAAGACCGGGGAGCTGTTTTTT
cdr3_aa: CAWKTGELFF

clone_size: few
j_call: TRBJ1-2
d_call: .
v_call: TRBV2
cdr3_length: 11
cdr3_nt: TGTGCCAGCCCGGGAAACTATGGCTACACCTTC
cdr3_aa: CASPGNYGYTF

clone_size: .
j_call: TRBJ1-2
d_call: TRBD1
v_call: TRBV14
cdr3_length: 15
cdr3_nt: TGTGCCAGCAGCCCCTCGGACAGGGATGAGTATGGCTACACCTTC
cdr3_aa: CASSPSDRDEYGYTF

clone_size: .
j_call: TRBJ1-5
d_call: .
v_call: TRBV23-1
cdr3_length: 13
cdr3_nt: TGCGCCAGCAGGTTTCCTGGAGGTCAGCCCCAGCATTTT
cdr3_aa: CASRFPGGQPQHF

clone_size: .
j_call: TRBJ2-7
d_call: .
v_call: TRBV5-6
cdr3_length: 13
cdr3_nt: TGTGCCAGCAGCCCGGTGACCGTTGACGAGCAGTACTTC
cdr3_aa: CASSPVTVDEQYF

clone_size: .
j_call: TRBJ2-1
d_call: TRBD1
v_call: TRBV6-1
cdr3_length: 16
cdr3_nt: TGTGCCAGCAGTGACCGACAGGGGCCAACCTACAATGAGCAGTTCTTC
cdr3_aa: CASSDRQGPTYNEQFF

clone_size: .
j_call: TRBJ2-5
d_call: TRBD2
v_call: TRBV7-8
cdr3_length: 15
cdr3_nt: TGTGCCAGCAGCTTGGAGCGGGGGGGCCAAGAGACCCAGTACTTC
cdr3_aa: CASSLERGGQETQYF

clone_size: .
j_call: TRBJ2-5
d_call: TRBD2
v_call: TRBV2
cdr3_length: 15
cdr3_nt: TGTGCCAGCAGTGAAAGCGGGGGGGCCGGAGAGACCCAGTACTTC
cdr3_aa: CASSESGGAGETQYF

clone_size: .
j_call: TRBJ2-7
d_call: .
v_call: TRBV6-5
cdr3_length: 14
cdr3_nt: TGTGCCAGCAGTTTAAATAGCCGAGCCTACGAGCAGTACTTC
cdr3_aa: CASSLNSRAYEQYF

clone_size: .
j_call: TRBJ2-5
d_call: .
v_call: TRBV7-7
cdr3_length: 12
cdr3_nt: TGTGCTAGCAGCTTTGTTGGAGAGACCCAGTACTTC
cdr3_aa: CASSFVGETQYF

clone_size: few
j_call: TRBJ1-2
d_call: TRBD1
v_call: TRBV27
cdr3_length: 14
cdr3_nt: TGTGCCAGCAGTTTCTCGGGGACAGGATATGGCTACACCTTC
cdr3_aa: CASSFSGTGYGYTF

clone_size: few
j_call: TRBJ2-7
d_call: .
v_call: TRBV11-2
cdr3_length: 12
cdr3_nt: TGTGCCTCCAGGGGAGCCTCCTACGAGCAGTACTTC
cdr3_aa: CASRGASYEQYF

clone_size: few
j_call: TRBJ1-2
d_call: TRBD1
v_call: TRBV27
cdr3_length: 16
cdr3_nt: TGTGCCAGCAGACCGGGACAGGGTCCCAAGCGTGGTGGCTACACCTTC
cdr3_aa: CASRPGQGPKRGGYTF

clone_size: .
j_call: TRBJ2-5
d_call: .
v_call: TRBV6-5
cdr3_length: 11
cdr3_nt: TGTGCCAGCGGGGGGTCGGAGACCCAGTACTTC
cdr3_aa: CASGGSETQYF

clone_size: once
j_call: TRBJ2-2
d_call: .
v_call: TRBV30
cdr3_length: 12
cdr3_nt: TGTGCCTGGAGTGTAAGCACCGGGGAGCTGTTTTTT
cdr3_aa: CAWSVSTGELFF

clone_size: few
j_call: TRBJ1-2
d_call: .
v_call: TRBV7-8
cdr3_length: 16
cdr3_nt: TGTGCCAGCAGCTTAGGTGTGGGTAGAACCAACTATGGCTACACCTTC
cdr3_aa: CASSLGVGRTNYGYTF

clone_size: .
j_call: TRBJ2-1
d_call: .
v_call: TRBV29-1
cdr3_length: 17
cdr3_nt: TGCAGCGTTGAAGAGGAACAAAAGGGGGTCCCTAGCAATGAGCAGTTCTTC
cdr3_aa: CSVEEEQKGVPSNEQFF

clone_size: few
j_call: TRBJ1-5
d_call: .
v_call: TRBV5-1
cdr3_length: 13
cdr3_nt: TGCGCCAGCAGGGGGGACGGCAATCAGCCCCAGCATTTT
cdr3_aa: CASRGDGNQPQHF

clone_size: .
j_call: TRBJ2-7
d_call: .
v_call: TRBV15
cdr3_length: 15
cdr3_nt: TGTGCCACCAGCAGAGGAACCTCGGGGGTCTACGAGCAGTACTTC
cdr3_aa: CATSRGTSGVYEQYF

clone_size: .
j_call: TRBJ2-1
d_call: .
v_call: TRBV7-7
cdr3_length: 15
cdr3_nt: TGTGCCAGCGCCCTGTCGGTAAGCTCCTACAATGAGCAGTTCTTC
cdr3_aa: CASALSVSSYNEQFF

clone_size: once
j_call: TRBJ2-7
d_call: TRBD1
v_call: TRBV4-1
cdr3_length: 16
cdr3_nt: TGCGCCAGCAGCCAAGGAGGGACAGGGCTTCTGAGTGAGCAGTACTTC
cdr3_aa: CASSQGGTGLLSEQYF

clone_size: many
j_call: TRBJ1-1
d_call: .
v_call: TRBV23-1
cdr3_length: 13
cdr3_nt: TGCGCCAGCAGTCAATGGGGGTTCGCTGAAGCTTTCTTT
cdr3_aa: CASSQWGFAEAFF

clone_size: .
j_call: TRBJ1-3
d_call: TRBD1
v_call: TRBV29-1
cdr3_length: 15
cdr3_nt: TGCAGCGTTGAAGATCCTTCACAGGGGCGCGGGGCCATATATTTT
cdr3_aa: CSVEDPSQGRGAIYF

clone_size: .
j_call: TRBJ2-1
d_call: TRBD1
v_call: TRBV14
cdr3_length: 15
cdr3_nt: TGTGCCAGCAGCCCCTGGGGACAGGAAGACAATGAGCAGTTCTTC
cdr3_aa: CASSPWGQEDNEQFF

clone_size: .
j_call: TRBJ2-5
d_call: .
v_call: TRBV13
cdr3_length: 14
cdr3_nt: TGTGCCAGCAGCATTGCAGGGAACCAAGAGACCCAGTACTTC
cdr3_aa: CASSIAGNQETQYF

clone_size: .
j_call: TRBJ1-1
d_call: TRBD1
v_call: TRBV19
cdr3_length: 13
cdr3_nt: TGTGCCAGCAGGGACAGGGTCGACACTGAAGCTTTCTTT
cdr3_aa: CASRDRVDTEAFF

clone_size: .
j_call: TRBJ2-1
d_call: .
v_call: TRBV18
cdr3_length: 14
cdr3_nt: TGTGCCAGCTCACCATCGGGATCCTACAATGAGCAGTTCTTC
cdr3_aa: CASSPSGSYNEQFF

clone_size: few
j_call: TRBJ1-2
d_call: .
v_call: TRBV29-1
cdr3_length: 13
cdr3_nt: TGCAGCGTGTGGACAGAAATATCCTATGGCTACACCTTC
cdr3_aa: CSVWTEISYGYTF

clone_size: .
j_call: TRBJ2-7
d_call: .
v_call: TRBV7-9
cdr3_length: 11
cdr3_nt: TGTGCCAGCATCCAGAATGGCGAGCAGTACTTC
cdr3_aa: CASIQNGEQYF

clone_size: .
j_call: TRBJ2-2
d_call: TRBD2
v_call: TRBV27
cdr3_length: 13
cdr3_nt: TGTGCCAGCAGTCCCGGGGGGGCGGGGGAGCTGTTTTTT
cdr3_aa: CASSPGGAGELFF

clone_size: .
j_call: TRBJ2-7
d_call: .
v_call: TRBV29-1
cdr3_length: 13
cdr3_nt: TGCAGCGTCGTAACGACGACAGACTACGAGCAGTACTTC
cdr3_aa: CSVVTTTDYEQYF

clone_size: .
j_call: TRBJ1-2
d_call: .
v_call: TRBV25-1
cdr3_length: 15
cdr3_nt: TGTGCCAGCAGTGAATCCCAGGACGGCGGCGGTGGCTACACCTTC
cdr3_aa: CASSESQDGGGGYTF

clone_size: .
j_call: TRBJ1-2
d_call: .
v_call: TRBV13
cdr3_length: 13
cdr3_nt: TGTGCCAGCAGCCTCGGACGGATCTATGGCTACACCTTC
cdr3_aa: CASSLGRIYGYTF

clone_size: .
j_call: TRBJ2-3
d_call: TRBD2
v_call: TRBV7-6
cdr3_length: 14
cdr3_nt: TGTGCCAGCAGCTTAGGTGGCGGGGGAGATACGCAGTATTTT
cdr3_aa: CASSLGGGGDTQYF